This record looks at one TCR beta chain sequence and its context. The antigen remains undetermined. This sample was included in a study of OX40 agonist ivuxolimab in advanced cancers. Turning to the study itself: Patients undergoing dose escalation presented with hepatocellular carcinoma, melanoma, renal cell or head and neck cancer. Findings and limits, study-wide: Those patients achieving a partial response at 0.1-3.0 mg/kg showed among the lowest clonal expansion. Researchers report that CD8+ T cells had, on average, more expanded clones than CD4+.

Assay: immunoSEQ multiplex PCR; the TCRdb copy retains only in-frame clones and omits some. There are about 150,000 clones in the sample; 85% to 95% occur only once, and under 0.4% lies in the top ten. The specimen was CD4+ or CD8+ T cells sorted from blood, collected in a trial of the OX40 agonist ivuxolimab. The receptor comes from an adult with an advanced solid tumor such as melanoma, head and neck, liver or kidney cancer.

CDR3 nucleotide sequence: TGTGCCAGTAGTCCCCGACCCTTAAATGAAAAACTGTTTTTT. This translates into CASSPRPLNEKLFF. The chain carries TRBV19 and TRBJ1-4, with no clear D. Per the germline V gene, CDR1 is LNHDA and CDR2 is SQIVND (reference sequence). This CDR3 region has 14 residues. V was pared by 5 bases and J by 5 bases, with 12 bases between.